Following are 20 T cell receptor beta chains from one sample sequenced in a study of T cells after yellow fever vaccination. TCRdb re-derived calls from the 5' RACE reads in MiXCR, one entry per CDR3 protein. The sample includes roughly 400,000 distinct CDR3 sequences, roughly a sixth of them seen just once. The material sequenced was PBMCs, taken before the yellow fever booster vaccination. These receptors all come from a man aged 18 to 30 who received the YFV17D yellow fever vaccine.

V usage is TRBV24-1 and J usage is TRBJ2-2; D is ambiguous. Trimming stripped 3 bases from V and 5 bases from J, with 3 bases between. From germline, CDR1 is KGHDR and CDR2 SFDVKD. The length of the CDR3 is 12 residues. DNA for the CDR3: TGTGCCACCAGTGATCGTACCGGGGAGCTGTTTTTT. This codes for CATSDRTGELFF.

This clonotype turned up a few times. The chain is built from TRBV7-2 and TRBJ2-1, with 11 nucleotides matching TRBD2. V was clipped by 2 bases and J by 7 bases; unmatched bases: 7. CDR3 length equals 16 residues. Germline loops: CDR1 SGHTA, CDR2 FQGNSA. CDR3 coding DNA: TGTGCCAGCAGCTTATGGGGGACTAGCGGAGGGAATGAGCAGTTCTTC. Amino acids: CASSLWGTSGGNEQFF.

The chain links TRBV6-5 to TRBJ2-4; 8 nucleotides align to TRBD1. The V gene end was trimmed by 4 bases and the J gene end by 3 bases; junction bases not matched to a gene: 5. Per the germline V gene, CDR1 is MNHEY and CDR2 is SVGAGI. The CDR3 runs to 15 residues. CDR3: CASSSQGVDKNIQYF. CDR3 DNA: TGTGCCAGCAGTTCACAGGGGGTAGACAAAAACATTCAGTACTTC.

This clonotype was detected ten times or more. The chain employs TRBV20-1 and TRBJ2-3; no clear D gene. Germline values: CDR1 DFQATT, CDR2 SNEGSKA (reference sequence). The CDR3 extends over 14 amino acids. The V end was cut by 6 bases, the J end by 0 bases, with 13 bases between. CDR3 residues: CSASGRSSTDTQYF. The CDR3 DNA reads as TGCAGTGCGTCCGGACGATCTAGCACAGATACGCAGTATTTT.

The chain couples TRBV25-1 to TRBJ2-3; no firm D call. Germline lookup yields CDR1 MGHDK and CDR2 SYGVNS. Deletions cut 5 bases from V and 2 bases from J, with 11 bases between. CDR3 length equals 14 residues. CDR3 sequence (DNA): TGTGCCAGCAGTAGAGCGTCCGTCACAGATACGCAGTATTTT. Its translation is CASSRASVTDTQYF.

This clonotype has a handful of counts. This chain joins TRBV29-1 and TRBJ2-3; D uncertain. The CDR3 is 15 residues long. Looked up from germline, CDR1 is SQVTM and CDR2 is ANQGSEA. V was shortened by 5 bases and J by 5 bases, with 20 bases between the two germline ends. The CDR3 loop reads CSVIAPKEVGDTQYF. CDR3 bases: TGCAGCGTTATAGCCCCAAAAGAGGTAGGAGATACGCAGTATTTT.

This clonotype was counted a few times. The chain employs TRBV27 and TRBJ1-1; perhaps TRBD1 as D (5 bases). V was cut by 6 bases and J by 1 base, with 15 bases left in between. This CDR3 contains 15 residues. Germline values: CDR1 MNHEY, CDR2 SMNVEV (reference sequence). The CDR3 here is CASSRGGGGNTEAFF. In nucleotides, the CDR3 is TGTGCCAGCAGCCGTGGGGGGGGTGGGAACACTGAAGCTTTCTTT.

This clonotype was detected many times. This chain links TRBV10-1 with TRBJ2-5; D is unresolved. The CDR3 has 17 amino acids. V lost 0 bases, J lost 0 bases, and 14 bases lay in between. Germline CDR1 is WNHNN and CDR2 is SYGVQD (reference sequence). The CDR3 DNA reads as TGCGCCAGCAGTGAGTCGACTCCGGCCAGCTACCAAGAGACCCAGTACTTC. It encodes CASSESTPASYQETQYF.

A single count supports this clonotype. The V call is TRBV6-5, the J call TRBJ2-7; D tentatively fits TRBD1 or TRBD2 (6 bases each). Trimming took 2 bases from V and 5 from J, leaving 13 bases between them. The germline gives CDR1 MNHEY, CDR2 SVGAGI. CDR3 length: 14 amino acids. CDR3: CASSYRTGADEQYV. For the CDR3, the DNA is TGTGCCAGCAGTTACCGGACGGGGGCGGACGAGCAGTACGTC.

CDR3 nucleotide sequence: TGCGCCAGCAGCTTGGTGGGAGATCGCGGCTACACCTTC. Protein sequence: CASSLVGDRGYTF. The chain joins TRBV5-1 to TRBJ1-2; the D is unclear. V lost 0 bases to trimming and J lost 8 bases, with 11 bases between them. Germline CDR1 SGHRS, CDR2 YFSETQ. The length of the CDR3 is 13 residues.

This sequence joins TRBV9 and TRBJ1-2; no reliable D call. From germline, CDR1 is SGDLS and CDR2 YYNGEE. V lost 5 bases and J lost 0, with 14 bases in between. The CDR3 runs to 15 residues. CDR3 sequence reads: CASSRTQTANYGYTF. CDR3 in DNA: TGTGCCAGCAGTCGTACTCAGACCGCTAACTATGGCTACACCTTC. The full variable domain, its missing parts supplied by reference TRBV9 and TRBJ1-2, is DSGVTQTPKHLITATGQRVTLRCSPRSGDLSVYWYQQSLDQGLQFLIQYYNGEERAKGNILERFSAQQFPDLHSELNLSSLELGDSALYFCASSRTQTANYGYTFGSGTRLTVV.

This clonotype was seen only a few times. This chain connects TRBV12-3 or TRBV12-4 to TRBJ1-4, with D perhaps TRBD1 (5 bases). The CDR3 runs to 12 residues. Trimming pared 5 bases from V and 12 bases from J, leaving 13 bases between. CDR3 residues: CASSSGTDQLFF. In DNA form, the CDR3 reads TGTGCCAGCAGTAGCGGGACTGATCAACTGTTTTTT.

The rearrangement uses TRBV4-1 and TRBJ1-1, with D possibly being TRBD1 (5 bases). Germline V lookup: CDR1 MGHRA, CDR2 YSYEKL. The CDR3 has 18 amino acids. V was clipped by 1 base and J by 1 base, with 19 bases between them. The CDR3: CASSQGYFLAGTNTEAFF. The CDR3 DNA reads TGCGCCAGCAGCCAAGGTTATTTTCTGGCAGGGACGAACACTGAAGCTTTCTTT.

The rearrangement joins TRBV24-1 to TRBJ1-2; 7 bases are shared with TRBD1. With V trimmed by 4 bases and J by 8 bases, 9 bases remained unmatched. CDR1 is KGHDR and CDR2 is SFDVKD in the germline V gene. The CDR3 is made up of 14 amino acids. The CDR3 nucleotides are TGTGCCACCAGTGACGGGACAGTCAAGGGCGGCTACACCTTC. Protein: CATSDGTVKGGYTF.

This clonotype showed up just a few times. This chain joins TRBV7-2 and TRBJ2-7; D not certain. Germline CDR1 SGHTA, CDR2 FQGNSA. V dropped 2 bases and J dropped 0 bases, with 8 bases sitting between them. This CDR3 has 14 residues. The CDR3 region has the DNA TGTGCCAGCAGCTTAACAGCCGACTCCTACGAGCAGTACTTC. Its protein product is CASSLTADSYEQYF.

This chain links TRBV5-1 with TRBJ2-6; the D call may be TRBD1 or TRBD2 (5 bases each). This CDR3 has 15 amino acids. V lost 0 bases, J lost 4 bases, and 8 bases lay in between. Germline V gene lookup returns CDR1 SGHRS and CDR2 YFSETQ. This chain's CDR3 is CASSLDGAGANVLTF. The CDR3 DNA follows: TGCGCCAGCAGCTTGGACGGGGCCGGGGCCAACGTCCTGACTTTC.

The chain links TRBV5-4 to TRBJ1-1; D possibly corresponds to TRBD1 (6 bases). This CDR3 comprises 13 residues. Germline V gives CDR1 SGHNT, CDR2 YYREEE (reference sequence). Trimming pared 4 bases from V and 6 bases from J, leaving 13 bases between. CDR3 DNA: TGTGCCAGCAGCCGCGACAGGCTGGCTGAAGCTTTCTTT. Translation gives CASSRDRLAEAFF.

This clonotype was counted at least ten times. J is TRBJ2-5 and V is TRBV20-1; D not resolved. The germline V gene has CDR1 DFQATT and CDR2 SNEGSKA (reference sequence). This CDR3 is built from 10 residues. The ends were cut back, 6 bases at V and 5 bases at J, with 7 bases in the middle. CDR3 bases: TGCAGTGCGCTTAGGGAGACCCAGTACTTC. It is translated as CSALRETQYF.

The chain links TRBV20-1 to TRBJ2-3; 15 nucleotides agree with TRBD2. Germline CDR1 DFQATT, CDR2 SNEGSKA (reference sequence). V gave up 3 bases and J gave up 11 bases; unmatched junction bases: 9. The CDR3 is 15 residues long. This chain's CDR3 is CSASAGTSGGPRQYF. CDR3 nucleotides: TGCAGTGCTAGTGCAGGGACTAGCGGGGGGCCTAGGCAGTATTTT.

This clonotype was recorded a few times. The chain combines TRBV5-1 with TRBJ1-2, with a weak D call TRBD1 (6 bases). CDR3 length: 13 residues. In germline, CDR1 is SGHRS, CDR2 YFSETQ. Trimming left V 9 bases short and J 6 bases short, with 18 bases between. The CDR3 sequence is CATQGPGENGYTF. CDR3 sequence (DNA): TGCGCCACACAGGGTCCTGGTGAAAATGGCTACACCTTC.